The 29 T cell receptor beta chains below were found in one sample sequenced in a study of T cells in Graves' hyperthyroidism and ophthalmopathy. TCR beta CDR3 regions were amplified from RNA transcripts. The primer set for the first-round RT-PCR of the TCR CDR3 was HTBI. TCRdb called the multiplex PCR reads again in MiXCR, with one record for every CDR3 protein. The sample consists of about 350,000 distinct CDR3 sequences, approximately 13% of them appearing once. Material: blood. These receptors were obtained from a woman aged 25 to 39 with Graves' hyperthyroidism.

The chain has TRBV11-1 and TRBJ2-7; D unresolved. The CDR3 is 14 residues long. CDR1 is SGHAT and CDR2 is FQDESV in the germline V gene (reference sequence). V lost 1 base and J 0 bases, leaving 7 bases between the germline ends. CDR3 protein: CASSLDTSSYEQYF. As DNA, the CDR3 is TGTGCCAGCAGCTTAGACACGAGCTCCTACGAGCAGTACTTC.

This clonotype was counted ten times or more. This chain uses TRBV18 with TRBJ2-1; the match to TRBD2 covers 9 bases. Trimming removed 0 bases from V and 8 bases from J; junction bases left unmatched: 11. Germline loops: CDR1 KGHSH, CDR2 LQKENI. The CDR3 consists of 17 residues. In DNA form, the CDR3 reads TGTGCCAGCTCACCACCGATCTTAGCGGGAGCGGTTTATGAGCAGTTCTTC. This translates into CASSPPILAGAVYEQFF. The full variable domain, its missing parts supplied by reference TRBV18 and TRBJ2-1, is NAGVMQNPRHLVRRRGQEARLRCSPMKGHSHVYWYRQLPEEGLKFMVYLQKENIIDESGMPKERFSAEFPKEGPSILRIQQVVRGDSAAYFCASSPPILAGAVYEQFFGPGTRLTVL.

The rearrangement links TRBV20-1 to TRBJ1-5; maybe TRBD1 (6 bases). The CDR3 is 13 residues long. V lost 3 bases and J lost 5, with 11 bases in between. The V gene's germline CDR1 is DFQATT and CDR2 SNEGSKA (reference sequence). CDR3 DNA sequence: TGCAGTGCTAGGGGCTGGACAGATCAGCCCCAGCATTTT. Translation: CSARGWTDQPQHF.

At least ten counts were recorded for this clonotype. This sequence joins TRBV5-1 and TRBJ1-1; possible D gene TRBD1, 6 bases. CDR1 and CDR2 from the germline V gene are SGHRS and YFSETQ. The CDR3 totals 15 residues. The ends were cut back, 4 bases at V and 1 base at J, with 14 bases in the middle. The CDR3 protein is CASSQTSDRNTEAFF. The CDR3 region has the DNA TGCGCCAGCAGCCAAACCTCGGACAGGAACACTGAAGCTTTCTTT.

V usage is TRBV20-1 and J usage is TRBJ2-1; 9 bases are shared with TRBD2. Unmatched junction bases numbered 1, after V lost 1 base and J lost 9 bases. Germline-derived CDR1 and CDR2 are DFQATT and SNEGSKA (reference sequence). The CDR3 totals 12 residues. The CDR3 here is CSARASGTEQFF. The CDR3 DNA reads TGCAGTGCTAGAGCTAGCGGGACTGAGCAGTTCTTC.

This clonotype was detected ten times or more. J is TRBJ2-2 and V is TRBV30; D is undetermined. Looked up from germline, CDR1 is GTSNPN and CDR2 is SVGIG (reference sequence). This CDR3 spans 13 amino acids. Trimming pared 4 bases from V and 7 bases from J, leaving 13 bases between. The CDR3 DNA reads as TGTGCCTGGAACCCCGGATCAGGCGGGGAGCTGTTTTTT. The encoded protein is CAWNPGSGGELFF.

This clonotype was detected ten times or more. The chain's CDR3 is CASSPHSGSYNEQFF. The CDR3 DNA is TGTGCCAGCAGTCCCCACAGCGGGAGCTACAATGAGCAGTTCTTC. The chain joins TRBV28 to TRBJ2-1; 8 nucleotides line up with TRBD2. V lost 5 bases, J lost 3 bases, and 6 bases stayed unmatched. This CDR3 is built from 15 residues. CDR1 MDHEN and CDR2 SYDVKM come from the germline V gene.

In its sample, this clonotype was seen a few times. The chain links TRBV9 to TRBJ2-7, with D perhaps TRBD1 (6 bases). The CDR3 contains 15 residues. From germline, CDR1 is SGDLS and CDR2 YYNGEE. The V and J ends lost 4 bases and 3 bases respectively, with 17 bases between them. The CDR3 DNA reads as TGTGCCAGCAGCCCCAGGGGCCGATCCGACTACGAGCAGTACTTC. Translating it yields CASSPRGRSDYEQYF.

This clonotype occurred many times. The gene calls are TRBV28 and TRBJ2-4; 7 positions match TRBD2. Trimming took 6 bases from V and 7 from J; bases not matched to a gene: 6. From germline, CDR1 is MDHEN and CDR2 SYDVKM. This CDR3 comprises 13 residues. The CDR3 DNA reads TGTGCCAGCAGCCCAGGGAGGGCGAACATTCAGTACTTC. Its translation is CASSPGRANIQYF.

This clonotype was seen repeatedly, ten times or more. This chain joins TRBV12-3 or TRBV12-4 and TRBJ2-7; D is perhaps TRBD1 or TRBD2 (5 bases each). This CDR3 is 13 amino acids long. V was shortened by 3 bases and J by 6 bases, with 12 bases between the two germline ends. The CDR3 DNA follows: TGTGCCAGCAGTTTTGAGGGGCGAGGCGAGCAGTACTTC. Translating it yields CASSFEGRGEQYF.

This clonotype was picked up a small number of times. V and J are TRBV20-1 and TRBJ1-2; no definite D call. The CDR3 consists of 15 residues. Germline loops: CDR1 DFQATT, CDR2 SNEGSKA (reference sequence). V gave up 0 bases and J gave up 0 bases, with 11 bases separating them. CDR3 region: CSARESSLANYGYTF. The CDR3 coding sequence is TGCAGTGCTAGAGAGTCGAGCTTAGCTAACTATGGCTACACCTTC.

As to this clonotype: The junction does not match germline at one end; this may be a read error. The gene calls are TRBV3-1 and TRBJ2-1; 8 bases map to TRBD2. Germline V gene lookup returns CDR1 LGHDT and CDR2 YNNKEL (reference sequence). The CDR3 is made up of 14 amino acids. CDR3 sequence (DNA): TGTGCCGGCAGCCAAAGCGGGAGTCGGTATGAGCAGTTCTTC. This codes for CAGSQSGSRYEQFF.

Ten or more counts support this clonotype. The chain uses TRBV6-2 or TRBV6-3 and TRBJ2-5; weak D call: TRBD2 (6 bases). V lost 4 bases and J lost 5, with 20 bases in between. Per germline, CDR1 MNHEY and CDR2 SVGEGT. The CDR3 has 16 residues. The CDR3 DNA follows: TGTGCCAGCAGTTTTGGCGGAGTAGCGGTCGGGGAGACCCAGTACTTC. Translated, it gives CASSFGGVAVGETQYF.

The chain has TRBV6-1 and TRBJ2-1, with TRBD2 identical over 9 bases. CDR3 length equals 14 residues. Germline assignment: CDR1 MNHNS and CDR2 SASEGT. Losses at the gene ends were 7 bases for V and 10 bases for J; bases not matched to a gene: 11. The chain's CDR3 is CASTKFSGSWEQFF. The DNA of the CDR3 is TGTGCCAGCACTAAGTTTAGCGGGAGTTGGGAGCAGTTCTTC.

This CDR3 reads CASSLEGGKGNIQYF. DNA of the CDR3: TGTGCCAGCAGCTTGGAAGGAGGGAAAGGGAACATTCAGTACTTC. This rearrangement joins TRBV5-6 to TRBJ2-4; tentative D call: TRBD2 (6 bases). This CDR3 has 15 amino acids. V shed 0 bases and J shed 7 bases, with 14 bases lying between them. The V gene's germline CDR1 is SGHDT and CDR2 YYEEEE. Full variable domain (outside the CDR3, taken from reference TRBV5-6 and TRBJ2-4): DAGVTQSPTHLIKTRGQQVTLRCSPKSGHDTVSWYQQALGQGPQFIFQYYEEEERQRGNFPDRFSGHQFPNYSSELNVNALLLGDSALYLCASSLEGGKGNIQYFGAGTRLSVL.

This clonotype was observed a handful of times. The CDR3 region is CASSTNRGWNTQYF. CDR3 nucleotide sequence: TGTGCCAGCAGCACAAACAGGGGTTGGAATACGCAGTATTTT. The chain couples TRBV28 to TRBJ2-3, with TRBD1 matching 7 bases. The CDR3 totals 14 residues. Per the germline V gene, CDR1 is MDHEN and CDR2 is SYDVKM. V was clipped by 6 bases and J by 7 bases; unmatched bases: 10. Looking up the rest from reference TRBV28 and TRBJ2-3 gives the full variable domain: DVKVTQSSRYLVKRTGEKVFLECVQDMDHENMFWYRQDPGLGLRLIYFSYDVKMKEKGDIPEGYSVSREKKERFSLILESASTNQTSMYLCASSTNRGWNTQYFGPGTRLTVL.

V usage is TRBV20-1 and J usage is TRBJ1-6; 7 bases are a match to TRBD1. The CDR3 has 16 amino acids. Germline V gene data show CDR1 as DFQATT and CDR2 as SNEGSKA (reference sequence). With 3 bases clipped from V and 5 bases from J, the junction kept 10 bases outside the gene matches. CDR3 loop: CSARLGQSSNNSPLHF. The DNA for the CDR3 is TGCAGTGCTAGGCTGGGACAGTCGAGCAATAATTCACCCCTCCACTTT.

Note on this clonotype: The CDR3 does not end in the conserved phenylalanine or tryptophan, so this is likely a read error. CDR3 protein: CSAMGQARKNQPQHL. CDR3 sequence (DNA): TGCAGTGCTATGGGTCAGGCGCGAAAAAATCAGCCCCAGCATCTT. The chain has TRBV20-1 and TRBJ1-5; D is unresolved. Germline-derived CDR1 and CDR2 are DFQATT and SNEGSKA (reference sequence). The CDR3 is made up of 15 amino acids. Trimming left V 4 bases short and J 4 bases short, with 17 bases between.

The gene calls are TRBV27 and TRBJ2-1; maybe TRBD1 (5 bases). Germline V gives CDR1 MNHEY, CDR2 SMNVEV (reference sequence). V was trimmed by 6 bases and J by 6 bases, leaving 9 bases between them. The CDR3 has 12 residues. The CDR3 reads CASRTVPNEQFF. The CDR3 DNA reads TGTGCCAGCAGGACAGTGCCCAATGAGCAGTTCTTC.

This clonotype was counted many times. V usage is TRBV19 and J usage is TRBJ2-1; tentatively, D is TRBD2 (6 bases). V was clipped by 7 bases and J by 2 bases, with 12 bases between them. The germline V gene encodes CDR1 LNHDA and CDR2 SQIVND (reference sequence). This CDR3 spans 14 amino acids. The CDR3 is CASNLRGPYNEQFF. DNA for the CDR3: TGTGCCAGTAACCTGCGGGGCCCCTACAATGAGCAGTTCTTC.

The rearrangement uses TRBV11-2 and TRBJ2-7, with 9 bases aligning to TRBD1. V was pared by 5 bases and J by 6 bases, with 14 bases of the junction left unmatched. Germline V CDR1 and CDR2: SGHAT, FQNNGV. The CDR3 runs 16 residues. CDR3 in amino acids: CASSPLARDRGAEQYF. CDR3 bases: TGTGCCAGCAGCCCCCTCGCCCGAGACAGGGGGGCCGAGCAGTACTTC.

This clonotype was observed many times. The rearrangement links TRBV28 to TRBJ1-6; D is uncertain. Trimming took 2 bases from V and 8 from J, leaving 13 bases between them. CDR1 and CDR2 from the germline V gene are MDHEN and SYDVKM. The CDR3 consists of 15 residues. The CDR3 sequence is CASSLPAPGHSPLHF. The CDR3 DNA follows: TGTGCCAGCAGTTTACCAGCCCCCGGCCATTCACCCCTCCACTTT.

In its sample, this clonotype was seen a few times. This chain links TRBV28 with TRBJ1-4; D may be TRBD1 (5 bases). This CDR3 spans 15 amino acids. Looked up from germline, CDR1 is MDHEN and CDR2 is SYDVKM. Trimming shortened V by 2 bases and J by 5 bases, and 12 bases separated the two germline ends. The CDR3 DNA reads TGTGCCAGCAGTTTAGCCGGGACCGAGAATGAAAAACTGTTTTTT. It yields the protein CASSLAGTENEKLFF.

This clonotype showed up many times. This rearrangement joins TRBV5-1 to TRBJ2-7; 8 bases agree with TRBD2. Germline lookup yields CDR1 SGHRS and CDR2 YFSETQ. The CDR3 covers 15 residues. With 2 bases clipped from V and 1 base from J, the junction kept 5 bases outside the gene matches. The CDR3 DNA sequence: TGCGCCAGCAGCTTTCTAGCGGGTCCATCCTACGAGCAGTACTTC. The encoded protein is CASSFLAGPSYEQYF.

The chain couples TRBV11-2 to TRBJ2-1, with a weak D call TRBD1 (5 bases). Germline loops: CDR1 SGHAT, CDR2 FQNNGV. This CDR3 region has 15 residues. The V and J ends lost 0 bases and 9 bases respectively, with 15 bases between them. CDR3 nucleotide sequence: TGTGCCAGCAGCTTAGAACGCGCAGGGTCCCTTGAGCAGTTCTTC. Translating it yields CASSLERAGSLEQFF.

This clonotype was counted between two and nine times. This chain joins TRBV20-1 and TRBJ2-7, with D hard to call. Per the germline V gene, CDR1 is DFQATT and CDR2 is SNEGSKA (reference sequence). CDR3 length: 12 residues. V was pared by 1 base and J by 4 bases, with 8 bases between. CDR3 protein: CSARVSTYEQYF. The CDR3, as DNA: TGCAGTGCTAGAGTGTCAACTTACGAGCAGTACTTC.

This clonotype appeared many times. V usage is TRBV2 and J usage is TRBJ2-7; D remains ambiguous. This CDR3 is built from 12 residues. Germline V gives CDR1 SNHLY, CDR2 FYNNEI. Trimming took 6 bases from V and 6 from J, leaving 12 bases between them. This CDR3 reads CASRYGDGEQYF. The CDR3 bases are TGTGCCAGCAGGTATGGAGACGGCGAGCAGTACTTC.

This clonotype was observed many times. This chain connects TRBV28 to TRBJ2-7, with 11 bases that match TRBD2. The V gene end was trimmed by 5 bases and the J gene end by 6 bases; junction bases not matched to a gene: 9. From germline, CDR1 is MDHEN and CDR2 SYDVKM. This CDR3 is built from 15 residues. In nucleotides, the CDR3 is TGTGCCAGCAGTGACCCACTAGCGGGAGTAGGCGAGCAGTACTTC. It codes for CASSDPLAGVGEQYF.

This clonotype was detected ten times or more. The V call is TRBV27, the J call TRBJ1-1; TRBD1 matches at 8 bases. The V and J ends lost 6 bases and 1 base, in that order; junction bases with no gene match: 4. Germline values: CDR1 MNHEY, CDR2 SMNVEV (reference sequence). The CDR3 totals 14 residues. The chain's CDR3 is CASRPQGGNTEAFF. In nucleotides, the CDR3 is TGTGCCAGCAGACCACAGGGGGGGAACACTGAAGCTTTCTTT.